Below, one TCR beta chain is given with its context. Antigen specificity is unknown. Brentuximab vedotin exposure varied, and every patient relapsed after autologous stem cell transplantation. Best overall response was complete response, partial response or progressive disease in these relapsed/refractory classical Hodgkin lymphoma patients. This entry belongs to a study of PD-1 blockade in classical Hodgkin lymphoma. For the study at large: Treatment was intravenous nivolumab, 3 mg/kg every 2 weeks, until progression.

CDR3 size: 15 residues. Trimming left V 0 bases short and J 0 bases short, with 8 bases between. Germline lookup yields CDR1 GTSNPN and CDR2 SVGIG (reference sequence). Points from the study as a whole: Researchers reported that CD4+ TCR diversity, though not CD8+, rose significantly by C4D1.

Only in-frame clones appear in the TCRdb table, and some are missing; sequencing was by immunoSEQ multiplex PCR. Among 55,000 to 75,000 clones listed, 71% were seen once. The gene calls are TRBV30 and TRBJ1-4; D gene ambiguous. This receptor was identified in a human donor with classical Hodgkin lymphoma. The sequences come from peripheral blood mononuclear cells (PBMCs), collected before the second cycle of nivolumab. The CDR3 here is CAWSVGGSTNEKLFF. The CDR3, as DNA: TGTGCCTGGAGTGTTGGCGGATCAACTAATGAAAAACTGTTTTTT.